These T cell receptor beta chains were read from a single sample in a study of OX40 agonist ivuxolimab in advanced cancers. TCRdb keeps only in-frame clones here, not all; method: immunoSEQ multiplex PCR. Here the sample spans about 36,000 clones, roughly three quarters being singletons. The starting material was CD4+ or CD8+ T cells sorted from blood, obtained in a trial of the OX40 agonist ivuxolimab. These receptors originate from an adult with an advanced solid tumor such as melanoma, head and neck, liver or kidney cancer. CDR3s include the opening cysteine and the closing phenylalanine or tryptophan. A D gene is named only where the DNA matches it firmly. A row's size may be missing; if present it is once, few, many or a size class.

TRBV6-1	-	-	TRBJ1-2	TGTGCCAGCAGATATACAACAGGGTTTAACTATGGCTACACCTTC	CASRYTTGFNYGYTF
TRBV6-5	once	-	TRBJ1-2	TGTGCCAGCAGTTTCGACGGGGGCCGGTATGGCTACACCTTC	CASSFDGGRYGYTF
TRBV11-2	-	-	TRBJ2-5	TGTGCCAGCAGCTTAGCGGGTAGCCCCCAAGAGACCCAGTACTTC	CASSLAGSPQETQYF
TRBV21-1	-	-	TRBJ1-2	TGTGCCAGCAGCTCGCCCAGTGGCTACACCTTC	CASSSPSGYTF
TRBV6-5	-	TRBD2	TRBJ2-3	TGTGCCAGCAGTTACGAGCTAGCGGGGGGCAGAGATACGCAGTATTTT	CASSYELAGGRDTQYF
TRBV7-2	-	TRBD2	TRBJ2-3	TGTGCCAGCAGCGAAAGACTAGCGGGACCCACAGATACGCAGTATTTT	CASSERLAGPTDTQYF
TRBV2	-	TRBD2	TRBJ2-3	TGTGCCAGCACCAGACTAGCGGGGGGGCCAGATACGCAGTATTTT	CASTRLAGGPDTQYF
TRBV7-2	-	-	TRBJ1-5	TGTGCCAGCAGCTTCAGCAGCAATCAGCCCCAGCATTTT	CASSFSSNQPQHF
TRBV7-8	once	TRBD1	TRBJ1-1	TGTGCCAGCAGCCGGGAGACAGGGAGGGAGAGGTACACTGAAGCTTTCTTT	CASSRETGRERYTEAFF
TRBV7-2	-	-	TRBJ1-1	TGTGCCAGCAGCTTAGAGGGGTGGGGTGGAGCTTTCTTT	CASSLEGWGGAFF
TRBV7-8	-	-	TRBJ2-4	TGTGCCAGCAGCTTATTGCTGGGGATGGCCAAAAACATTCAGTACTTC	CASSLLLGMAKNIQYF
TRBV11-2	-	-	TRBJ2-1	TGTGCCAGCAGCCTCTCCGGGAGTAACGTATATTACAATGAGCAGTTCTTC	CASSLSGSNVYYNEQFF
TRBV11-2	-	-	TRBJ1-2	TGTGCCAGCAGCGCGAACTTACAGGGTTTTAACTATGGCTACACCTTC	CASSANLQGFNYGYTF
TRBV4-1	-	-	TRBJ2-3	TGCGCCAGCAGCCAAGCGCGCACAGGGACAGATACGCAGTATTTT	CASSQARTGTDTQYF
TRBV11-2	-	-	TRBJ1-6	TGTGCCAGCGAACTAAACCAGGGATACAGTTCACCCCTCCACTTT	CASELNQGYSSPLHF
TRBV4-3	-	TRBD1	TRBJ1-4	TGCGCCAGCAGCCAAGAGTCCGGGACAGGGGGGTTTAATGAAAAACTGTTTTTT	CASSQESGTGGFNEKLFF
TRBV5-6	few	TRBD2	TRBJ2-5	TGTGCCAGCAGTCGAACCCGGGGACTAGCGGGGAGAGAGACCCAGTACTTC	CASSRTRGLAGRETQYF
TRBV5-1	once	-	TRBJ2-7	TGCGCCAGCAGCCCCGGAAGAGGGGAGTACTTC	CASSPGRGEYF
TRBV27	-	-	TRBJ2-3	TGTGCCAGCAGTTTATCCCTGGGCAGCAGCACAGATACGCAGTATTTT	CASSLSLGSSTDTQYF
TRBV11-3	few	TRBD2	TRBJ2-1	TGTGCCAGCAGCCGCGGGGGGCCCTACAATGAGCAGTTCTTC	CASSRGGPYNEQFF
TRBV6-1	-	TRBD1	TRBJ1-5	TGTGCCAGCAGGGGACAGGGACTTCAGCCCCAGCATTTT	CASRGQGLQPQHF
TRBV21-1	-	-	TRBJ1-1	TGTGCCAGCAGCGAAAAGGACAGCGGGAGGACTGAAGCTTTCTTT	CASSEKDSGRTEAFF
TRBV4-1	-	-	TRBJ1-1	TGCGCCAGCAGCCAAGAGCGAGGGAGTGGAACTGAAGCTTTCTTT	CASSQERGSGTEAFF
TRBV11-1	-	TRBD1	TRBJ1-6	TGTGCCAGCAGCAATAACAGGGGTGGATCACCCCTCCACTTT	CASSNNRGGSPLHF
TRBV6-5	few	TRBD1	TRBJ1-6	TGTGCCAGCAGTTACGACAGGGGTTCACCCCTCCACTTT	CASSYDRGSPLHF
TRBV6-6	few	-	TRBJ2-7	TGTGCCAGCAGCCGGGGACGGATGAACTCCTACGAGCAGTACTTC	CASSRGRMNSYEQYF
TRBV2	-	-	TRBJ2-7	TGTGCCAGCAGTAGGGCAGGGTGGAACGAGCAGTACTTC	CASSRAGWNEQYF
TRBV6-1	-	TRBD1	TRBJ1-2	TGTGCCAGCCTAAGGACAGGGGTGATGGATGGCTACACCTTC	CASLRTGVMDGYTF
TRBV7-2	-	-	TRBJ2-5	TGTGCCAGCAGCAGGGGGCCAGGGAGGTTGCGCGAGACCCAGTACTTC	CASSRGPGRLRETQYF
TRBV5-8	-	-	TRBJ2-7	TGTGCCAGCAGCAACCGGGGGCCCTACGAGCAGTACTTC	CASSNRGPYEQYF